A selection of T cell receptor beta chains follows, all from one sample in a study of T cell responses to AZD1222 COVID-19 vaccine. TCRdb's copy holds only in-frame clones and misses some; the assay was immunoSEQ multiplex PCR. Among roughly 170,000 clones listed, approximately 94% were seen once. Specimen: peripheral blood, collected 28 days after the second AZD1222 dose. Receptors were obtained from an adult who received the AZD1222 COVID-19 vaccine. Both conserved end residues are part of each CDR3. A D gene is named only where the DNA matches it firmly. Clone size is given for some rows only: seen once, a few or many times, or a class if the clone is expanded.

-,TRBV1,-,TRBJ2-1,CTSSGEGAGGRSYNEQFF,TGCACCAGCAGCGGGGAGGGCGCGGGGGGACGCTCCTACAATGAGCAGTTCTTC
TRBD2,TRBV5-4,-,TRBJ2-1,CASNLGGGGLYNEQFF,TGTGCCAGCAACCTCGGGGGTGGGGGACTATACAATGAGCAGTTCTTC
-,TRBV5-1,-,TRBJ2-1,CASHLTGYNEQFF,TGCGCCAGCCACTTGACCGGGTACAATGAGCAGTTCTTC
TRBD1,TRBV27,-,TRBJ1-1,CASSFSPGQMNTEAFF,TGTGCCAGCAGTTTTTCTCCGGGACAGATGAACACTGAAGCTTTCTTT
-,TRBV3-1/TRBV3-2,-,TRBJ2-1,CASSRGAPSNEQFF,TGTGCCAGCAGCCGTGGGGCGCCTAGCAATGAGCAGTTCTTC
-,TRBV5-8,-,TRBJ1-1,CASSVYQGGNTEAFF,TGTGCCAGCAGTGTCTATCAGGGCGGCAACACTGAAGCTTTCTTT
-,TRBV7-6,-,TRBJ2-6,CASSPQGSGANVLTF,TGTGCCAGCAGCCCCCAGGGTTCTGGGGCCAACGTCCTGACTTTC
-,TRBV6-5,-,TRBJ1-1,CASSWTWGTEAFF,TGTGCCAGCAGTTGGACCTGGGGGACTGAAGCTTTCTTT
TRBD2,TRBV7-6,-,TRBJ2-7,CASSLRGGGGEQYF,TGTGCCAGCAGCTTACGGGGGGGTGGTGGCGAGCAGTACTTC
-,TRBV28,-,TRBJ1-2,CASSPTGLTAHGYTF,TGTGCCAGCAGTCCAACGGGACTCACGGCTCATGGCTACACCTTC
TRBD1,TRBV5-1,-,TRBJ1-2,CASSEDRGPTF,TGCGCCAGCAGCGAGGACAGGGGGCCCACCTTC
TRBD1,TRBV11-3,once,TRBJ2-7,CASSSRGIYEQYF,TGTGCCAGCAGCTCCAGGGGGATCTACGAGCAGTACTTC
-,TRBV6-1,-,TRBJ1-6,CASSDISNGPPLHF,TGTGCCAGCAGTGATATATCTAACGGGCCACCCCTCCACTTT
-,TRBV6-1,-,TRBJ1-6,CASSEGRGSNSPLHF,TGTGCCAGCAGTGAAGGGAGGGGCTCGAATTCACCCCTCCACTTT
TRBD1,TRBV2,-,TRBJ1-1,CASRDRLNEAFF,TGTGCCAGCAGGGACAGGCTTAATGAAGCTTTCTTT
-,TRBV5-1,-,TRBJ1-1,CASSSEGHLNTEAFF,TGCGCCAGCAGCTCGGAGGGGCACTTGAACACTGAAGCTTTCTTT
-,TRBV7-6,-,TRBJ2-1,CASSLYGAGQDEQFF,TGTGCCAGCAGCTTATACGGAGCGGGCCAGGATGAGCAGTTCTTC
TRBD1,TRBV6-5,-,TRBJ1-6,CASRAGGSYNSPLHF,TGTGCCAGCAGGGCAGGGGGCTCCTATAATTCACCCCTCCACTTT
-,TRBV11-3,once,TRBJ2-3,CASSLTGTEGDTQYF,TGTGCCAGCAGTTTAACCGGGACGGAGGGGGATACGCAGTATTTT
TRBD1,TRBV25-1,once,TRBJ2-7,CARAAAGTANPYEQYF,TGTGCCAGGGCTGCCGCCGGGACAGCGAATCCCTACGAGCAGTACTTC